Detailed here is one T cell receptor (beta chain). The PCR made use of 60 Vbeta and 13 Jbeta primers. The data were produced by immunoSEQ multiplex PCR, yet TCRdb's version contains in-frame clones alone and is incomplete. Among roughly 100,000 clones listed, 76% were seen once. This CDR3 region has 15 residues. The junction had 10 bases not matched to a gene; V was cut back by 5 bases and J by 6 bases. Germline V lookup: CDR1 SGHTA, CDR2 FQGNSA. This entry belongs to a study of cytomegalovirus exposure and HLA in healthy donors. This receptor was identified in a woman under 30 in good health and CMV-seropositive. The V gene is TRBV7-2, the J gene TRBJ1-5; 7 nucleotides agree with TRBD1. Material for sequencing was PBMCs. The CDR3 is CASSPDRARAQPQHF. CDR3 sequence (DNA): TGTGCCAGCAGCCCAGACAGGGCGAGGGCTCAGCCCCAGCATTTT. Full variable domain (remainder filled in from reference TRBV7-2 and TRBJ1-5): GAGVSQSPSNKVTEKGKDVELRCDPISGHTALYWYRQSLGQGLEFLIYFQGNSAPDKSGLPSDRFSAERTGGSVSTLTIQRTQQEDSAVYLCASSPDRARAQPQHFGDGTRLSIL.